This T cell receptor (beta chain) is drawn from a study of T cell responses to AZD1222 COVID-19 vaccine. Findings of the study overall: No day 14 peak samples; only post-peak repertoires were characterized. White British people made up most donors, females outnumbered males, and clonal diversity was possibly underestimated. The breadth and depth of Spike-specific TCRs increased once two AZD1222 doses had been given.

Method: immunoSEQ multiplex PCR; TCRdb's copy keeps in-frame clones and lacks some. The sample carries more than 150,000 clones, around 94% recorded once. On this clone: Antigen specificity is unknown.

Trimming took 2 bases from V and 8 from J, leaving 9 bases between them. This CDR3 contains 13 residues. Germline V CDR1 and CDR2: SGHTA, FQGNSA. The sequence was collected from an adult who received the AZD1222 COVID-19 vaccine. The chain combines TRBV7-2 with TRBJ1-4; no reliable D call. The specimen was peripheral blood, collected 28 days after the second AZD1222 dose. The CDR3 sequence is CASSLFGFEKLFF. The CDR3 DNA reads as TGTGCCAGCAGCTTATTTGGTTTCGAAAAACTGTTTTTT.